These T cell receptor beta chains were read from a single sample in a study of CD8 T cells in ankylosing spondylitis. TCRdb re-called the 5' RACE reads with MiXCR, one entry per CDR3 protein. Of about 840,000 distinct CDR3 sequences listed, 12% were seen once; the top ten hold just over 0.5%. Material: blood, either unsorted or a sorted T cell fraction (not recorded which). All receptors derive from a male donor with ankylosing spondylitis. Both conserved end residues are part of each CDR3. A D gene is named only where the DNA matches it firmly. Size tells how often a clone was seen (once, few, many) or the class of an expanded clone, and some rows leave it out.

v_gene,abundance,j_gene,d_gene,CDR3aa,CDR3nt
TRBV20-1,-,TRBJ2-2,-,CSARGRGSRRVFGELFF,TGCAGTGCCAGAGGGCGGGGTTCCCGTCGGGTGTTCGGGGAGCTGTTTTTT
TRBV20-1,-,TRBJ1-2,-,CSALRGGPGYTF,TGCAGTGCCCTTAGAGGGGGTCCTGGCTACACCTTC
TRBV10-3,many,TRBJ2-7,TRBD2,CAISHGGSSGPYEQYF,TGTGCCATCAGCCACGGGGGATCTAGCGGGCCCTACGAGCAGTACTTC
TRBV20-1,-,TRBJ2-7,-,CSAPLTFTYEQYF,TGCAGTGCCCCGTTGACGTTCACCTACGAGCAGTACTTC
TRBV20-1,many,TRBJ1-1,-,CSASRGGAEAFF,TGCAGTGCTAGCAGAGGTGGGGCTGAAGCTTTCTTT
TRBV20-1,many,TRBJ2-3,-,CSAPSASTDTQYF,TGCAGTGCTCCAAGTGCTAGCACAGATACGCAGTATTTT
TRBV6-1,-,TRBJ1-2,-,CASSEGGPGEGYTF,TGTGCCAGCAGTGAAGGGGGCCCCGGAGAGGGCTACACCTTC
TRBV12-1,few,TRBJ2-5,-,CASSWLTTGIQETQYF,TGTGCCAGCAGCTGGCTAACAACAGGGATCCAAGAGACCCAGTACTTC
TRBV6-1,-,TRBJ2-3,TRBD2,CASSKGLASTDTQYF,TGTGCCAGCAGTAAGGGACTAGCTAGCACAGATACGCAGTATTTT
TRBV29-1,many,TRBJ2-2,-,CSGWGRAGELFF,TGCAGCGGCTGGGGGCGAGCCGGGGAGCTGTTTTTT
TRBV6-1,-,TRBJ2-7,-,CASSEGPNSYEQYF,TGTGCCAGCAGTGAAGGGCCGAACTCCTACGAGCAGTACTTC
TRBV28,-,TRBJ2-1,TRBD2,CASSPALAVIFNEQFF,TGTGCCAGCAGCCCCGCCCTAGCGGTTATCTTCAATGAGCAGTTCTTC
TRBV6-5,-,TRBJ1-2,-,CASSYGVIANYGYTF,TGTGCCAGCAGTTACGGAGTCATAGCTAACTATGGCTACACCTTC
TRBV4-2,-,TRBJ1-1,-,CASSKNTGNTEAFF,TGTGCCAGCAGCAAAAACACAGGTAACACTGAAGCTTTCTTT
TRBV4-3,-,TRBJ2-5,TRBD2,CASSQGRLAVVETQYF,TGCGCCAGCAGCCAAGGACGACTAGCGGTTGTAGAGACCCAGTACTTC
TRBV5-1,few,TRBJ2-3,-,CASSLGGLVDTQYF,TGCGCCAGCAGCTTGGGGGGACTTGTAGATACGCAGTATTTT
TRBV6-5,few,TRBJ2-2,-,CASSYALSTGELFF,TGTGCCAGCAGTTACGCCCTGAGCACCGGGGAGCTGTTTTTT
TRBV7-2,few,TRBJ2-1,TRBD2,CASSRRTSGRGEQFF,TGTGCCAGCAGCCGGCGGACTAGCGGGAGGGGAGAGCAGTTCTTC
TRBV29-1,many,TRBJ2-4,-,CSVEQGSDIQYF,TGCAGCGTTGAACAGGGATCAGACATTCAGTACTTC
TRBV20-1,few,TRBJ1-5,-,CSASRTLPGAWNQPQHF,TGCAGTGCTAGTAGGACCCTCCCCGGGGCGTGGAATCAGCCCCAGCATTTT
TRBV15,few,TRBJ2-5,TRBD2,CATRGRGGETQYF,TGTGCCACCAGGGGGAGGGGCGGAGAGACCCAGTACTTC
TRBV4-3,many,TRBJ1-5,-,CASSSQRGQPQHF,TGCGCCAGCAGCTCCCAAAGGGGGCAGCCCCAGCATTTT